This TCR beta chain derives from a study of blood T cell repertoires in COVID-19. As for the study in general: Researchers got acute and convalescent COVID-19 samples from the United States, Italy and Spain. The analysed material was cDNA or gDNA that came from T cells, B-cell-depleted T cells, or PBMCs.

The junction had 8 bases not matched to a gene; V was cut back by 6 bases and J by 2 bases. The CDR3 spans 16 residues. Germline V gene sequence: CDR1 SEHNR, CDR2 FQNEAQ (reference sequence). It was during active infection that Seattle patients were enrolled and then longitudinally followed. Study processing details: Amplified reference gene primers provided the basis for estimating nucleated cell counts. Sequencing was performed with immunoSEQ multiplex PCR; in TCRdb, only in-frame clones are kept and a portion is missing. Clone size and the V and J calls come from that table; the DNA yielded D and trimming. The sample consists of under 200,000 clones, about 88% of them appearing once.

This rearrangement joins TRBV7-9 to TRBJ2-3; 10 bases line up with TRBD2. This sequence originates from a woman older than 75 with COVID-19, enrolled during active disease. The sequenced sample was peripheral blood. The CDR3 is CASSSRLAGSTDTQYF. The CDR3 nucleotides read TGTGCCAGCAGTTCGCGACTAGCGGGTTCCACAGATACGCAGTATTTT.